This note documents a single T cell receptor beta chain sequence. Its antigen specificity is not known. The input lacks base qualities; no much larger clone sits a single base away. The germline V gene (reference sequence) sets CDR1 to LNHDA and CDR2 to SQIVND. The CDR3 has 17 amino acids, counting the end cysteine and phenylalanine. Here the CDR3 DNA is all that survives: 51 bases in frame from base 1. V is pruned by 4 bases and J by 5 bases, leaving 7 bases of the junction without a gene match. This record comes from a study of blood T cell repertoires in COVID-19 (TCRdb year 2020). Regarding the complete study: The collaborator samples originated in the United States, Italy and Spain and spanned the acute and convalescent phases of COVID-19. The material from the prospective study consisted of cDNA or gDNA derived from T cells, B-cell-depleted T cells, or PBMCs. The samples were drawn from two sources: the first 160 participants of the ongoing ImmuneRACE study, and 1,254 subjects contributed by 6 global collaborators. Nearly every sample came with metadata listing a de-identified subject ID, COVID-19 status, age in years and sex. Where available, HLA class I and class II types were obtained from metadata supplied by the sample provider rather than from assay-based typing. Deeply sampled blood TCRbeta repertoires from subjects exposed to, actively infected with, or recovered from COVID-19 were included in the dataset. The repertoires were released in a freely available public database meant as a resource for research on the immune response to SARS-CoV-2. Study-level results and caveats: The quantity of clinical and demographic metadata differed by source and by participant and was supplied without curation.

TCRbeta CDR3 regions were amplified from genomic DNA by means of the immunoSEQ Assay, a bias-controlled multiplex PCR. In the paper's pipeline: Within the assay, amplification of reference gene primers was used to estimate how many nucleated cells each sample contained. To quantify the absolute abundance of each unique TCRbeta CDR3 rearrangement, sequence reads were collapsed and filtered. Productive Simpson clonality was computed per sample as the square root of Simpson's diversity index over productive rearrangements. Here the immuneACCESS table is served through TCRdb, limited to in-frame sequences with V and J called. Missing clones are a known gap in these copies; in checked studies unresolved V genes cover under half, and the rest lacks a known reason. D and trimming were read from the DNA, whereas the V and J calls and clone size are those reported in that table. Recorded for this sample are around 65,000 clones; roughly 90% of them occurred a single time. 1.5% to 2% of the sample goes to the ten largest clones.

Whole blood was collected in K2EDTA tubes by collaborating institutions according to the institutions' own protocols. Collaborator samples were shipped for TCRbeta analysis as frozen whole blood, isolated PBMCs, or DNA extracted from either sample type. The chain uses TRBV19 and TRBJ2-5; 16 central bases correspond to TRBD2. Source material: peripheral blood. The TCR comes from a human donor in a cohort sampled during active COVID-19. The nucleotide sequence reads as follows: TGTGCCAGTAGTACGACGGGACTAGCGGGAGGGGGGGAGACCCAGTACTTC. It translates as CASSTTGLAGGGETQYF.